This T cell receptor beta chain was sequenced in a study of cytomegalovirus exposure and HLA in healthy donors. PCR amplification relied on 60 Vbeta primers (plus 13 Jbeta primers). The assay was immunoSEQ multiplex PCR, and TCRdb's table has in-frame clones only and misses some. Of 160,000 or so clones in the sample, 70% to 80% are singletons; the top ten hold about 1.4%. For this clone: As yet, its antigen is unknown.

The CDR3 loop spans 15 amino acids. V gave up 1 base and J gave up 4 bases, with 11 bases separating them. Germline V lookup: CDR1 MNHNS, CDR2 SASEGT. Overall study findings and caveats: From TCR beta sequences, most subjects' HLA-A and HLA-B alleles were reportedly predicted accurately. A classifier reportedly called cytomegalovirus status with high sensitivity and specificity. Through in vitro validation, a few CMV-associated chains were shown to be specific for CMV antigens.

Sequences were obtained from PBMCs. The chain couples TRBV6-1 to TRBJ1-3, with D unclear. This TCR was recovered from a man in his forties or fifties in good health and CMV-seronegative. The CDR3 region has the DNA TGTGCCAGCAGTGAAGGGGTAGGGAGAGGAAACACCATATATTTT. This codes for CASSEGVGRGNTIYF.